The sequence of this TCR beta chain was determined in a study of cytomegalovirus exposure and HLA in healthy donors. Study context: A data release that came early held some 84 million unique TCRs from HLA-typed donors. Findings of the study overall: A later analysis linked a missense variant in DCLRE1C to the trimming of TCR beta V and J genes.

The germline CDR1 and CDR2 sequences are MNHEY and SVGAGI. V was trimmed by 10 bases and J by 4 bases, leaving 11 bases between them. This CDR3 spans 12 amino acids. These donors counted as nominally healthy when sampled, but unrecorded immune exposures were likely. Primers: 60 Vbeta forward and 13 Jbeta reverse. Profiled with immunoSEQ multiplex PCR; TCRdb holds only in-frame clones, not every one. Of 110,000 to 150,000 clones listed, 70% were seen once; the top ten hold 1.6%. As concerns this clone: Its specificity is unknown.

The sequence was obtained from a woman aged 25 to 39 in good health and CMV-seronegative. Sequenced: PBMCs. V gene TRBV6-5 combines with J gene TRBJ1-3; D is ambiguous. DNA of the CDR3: TGTGCCACCTCGGAGAGGGGAAACACCATATATTTT. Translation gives CATSERGNTIYF.